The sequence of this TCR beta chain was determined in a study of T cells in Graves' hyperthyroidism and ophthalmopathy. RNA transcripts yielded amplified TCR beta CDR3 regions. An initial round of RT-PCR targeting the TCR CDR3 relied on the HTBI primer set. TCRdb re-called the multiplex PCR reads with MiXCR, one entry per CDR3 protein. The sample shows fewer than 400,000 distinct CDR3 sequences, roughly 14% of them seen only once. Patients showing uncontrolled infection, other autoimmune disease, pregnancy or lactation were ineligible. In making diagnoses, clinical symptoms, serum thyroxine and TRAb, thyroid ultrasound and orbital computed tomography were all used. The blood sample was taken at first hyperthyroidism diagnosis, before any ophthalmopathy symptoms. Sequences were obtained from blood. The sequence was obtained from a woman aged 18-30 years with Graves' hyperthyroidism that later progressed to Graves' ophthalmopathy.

The DNA for the CDR3 is TGTGCCAGCAGTTTTTCAGGACCTAACTATGGCTACACCTTC. This gives the protein CASSFSGPNYGYTF. The rearrangement uses TRBV27 and TRBJ1-2, with D uncertain. The V gene's germline CDR1 is MNHEY and CDR2 SMNVEV (reference sequence). This CDR3 is built from 14 residues. Trimming stripped 3 bases from V and 0 bases from J, with 8 bases between.